This T cell receptor beta chain was captured in a study of CD8 T cells in ankylosing spondylitis. Points from the study as a whole: Reportedly, significant enrichment of disease-linked clones occurred in matched ankylosing spondylitis synovial fluid. Blood of patients with ankylosing spondylitis appeared to be characterized by a TCR beta motif of eight highly homologous variants.

With molecular barcodes, quantitative 5'-RACE was used to make the TCR beta libraries. TCRdb re-analysed the 5' RACE reads in MiXCR, keeping a single row per CDR3 protein. In the table there are about 340,000 distinct CDR3 sequences, more than 20% of which are singletons. There are a few counts of this clonotype. Its antigen is as yet unknown. Material for sequencing was blood, either unsorted or a sorted T cell fraction (not recorded which). The receptor was isolated from a male donor with ankylosing spondylitis or in good health (not recorded which).

The CDR3 reads CASSSDRGFEQYF. CDR3 coding DNA: TGTGCCAGCAGTTCGGACAGGGGCTTCGAGCAGTACTTC. This chain connects TRBV12-3 or TRBV12-4 to TRBJ2-7; 9 bases are a match to TRBD1. After removal of 4 bases from V and 6 bases from J, the junction contained 4 bases not matched to a gene. CDR3 size: 13 residues.